The sequence of this TCR beta chain was determined in a study of shared clonotypes between healthy human individuals. Across the whole study: Per donor, three plates held CD4 naive cells, three held CD4 memory, two held CD8 naive and one held CD8 memory.

Template for every sorted-subset replicate PCR totaled about 200 ng DNA, 25,000 to 35,000 T cell genomes. Repertoires were generated with immunoSEQ multiplex PCR, while TCRdb's copy carries only in-frame clones and drops some. The table records a few million clones, roughly 95% of them present only once. The CDR3 covers 16 residues. V lost 2 bases to trimming and J lost 4 bases, with 18 bases between them. Germline V CDR1 and CDR2: MNHEY, SVGAGI. Overall study findings and caveats: It was only blood that was sampled, and tissue repertoires likely differ. A generally larger estimated richness was seen in naive subsets than in memory subsets.

Naive-designated CD8 cells lacked CD45RO, were positively enriched for CCR7, and omitted terminally differentiated effector memory CD45RA+ cells. Comment on this clone: The antigen is not known.

Material: naive CD8+ T cells from PBMCs. The sequence was obtained from a man aged 18 to 29 in good health. Some clones in this sample may be carry-over from other donors' samples. The chain joins TRBV6-5 to TRBJ2-7; possibly TRBD1 or TRBD2 for D (5 bases each). This chain's CDR3 is CASSYGQGTGKYEQYF. CDR3 bases: TGTGCCAGCAGTTACGGGCAAGGGACGGGCAAGTACGAGCAGTACTTC.